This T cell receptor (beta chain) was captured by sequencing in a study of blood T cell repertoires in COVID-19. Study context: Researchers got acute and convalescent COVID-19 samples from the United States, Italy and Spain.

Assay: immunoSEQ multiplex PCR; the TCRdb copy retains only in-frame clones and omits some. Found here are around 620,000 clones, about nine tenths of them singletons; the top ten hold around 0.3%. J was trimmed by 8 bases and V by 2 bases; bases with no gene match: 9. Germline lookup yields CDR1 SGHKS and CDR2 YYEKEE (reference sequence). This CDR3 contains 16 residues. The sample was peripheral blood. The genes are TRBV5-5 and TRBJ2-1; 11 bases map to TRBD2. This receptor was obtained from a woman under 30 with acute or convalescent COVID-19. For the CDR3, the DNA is TGTGCCAGCAGCTTATACTCTAGCGGGGGGCGGGATGAGCAGTTCTTC. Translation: CASSLYSSGGRDEQFF.